This T cell receptor beta chain is drawn from a study of CD8 T cells in ankylosing spondylitis. Study results and limitations: It was reported that disease-linked clones were significantly enriched in matched ankylosing spondylitis synovial fluid. Clones that were linked to disease were CD8+ and were relatively rare in peripheral blood. Characteristic of ankylosing spondylitis blood, it appeared, was a TCR beta motif comprising eight highly homologous variants.

As the method for making TCR beta libraries, quantitative 5'-RACE with molecular barcodes was used. MiXCR was run by TCRdb on the 5' RACE reads, yielding one entry per CDR3 protein. The table includes 750,000 to 850,000 distinct CDR3 sequences, about an eighth detected once. Germline V gene sequence: CDR1 DFQATT, CDR2 SNEGSKA (reference sequence). Trimming pared 4 bases from V and 7 bases from J, leaving 17 bases between. This CDR3 contains 15 residues. Concerning this clonotype: The antigen remains undetermined.

This receptor was taken from a male donor with ankylosing spondylitis. Source material: blood, either unsorted or a sorted T cell fraction (not recorded which). The V gene is TRBV20-1, the J gene TRBJ1-6, with D tentatively TRBD1 (5 bases). This CDR3 is CSATYRAGYNSPLHF. In DNA, the CDR3 is TGCAGTGCTACCTATAGGGCAGGGTACAATTCACCCCTCCACTTT.